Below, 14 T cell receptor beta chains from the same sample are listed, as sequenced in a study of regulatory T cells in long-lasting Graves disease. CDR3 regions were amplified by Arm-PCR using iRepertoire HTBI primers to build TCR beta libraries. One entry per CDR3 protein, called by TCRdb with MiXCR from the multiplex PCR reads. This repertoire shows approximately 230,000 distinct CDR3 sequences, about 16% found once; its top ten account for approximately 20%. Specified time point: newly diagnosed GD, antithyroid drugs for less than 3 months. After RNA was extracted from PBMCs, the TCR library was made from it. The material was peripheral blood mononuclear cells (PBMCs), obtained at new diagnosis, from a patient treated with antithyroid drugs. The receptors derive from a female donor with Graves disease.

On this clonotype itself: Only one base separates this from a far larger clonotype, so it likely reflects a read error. Written as DNA, the CDR3 is TGTGCCAGCAGTGCAACAGGGCTCTCCTACGTGCAGTACTTC. As protein: CASSATGLSYVQYF. V is TRBV9 and J is TRBJ2-7; D perhaps matches TRBD1 (6 bases). The CDR3 runs to 14 residues. CDR1 SGDLS and CDR2 YYNGEE come from the germline V gene. The full variable domain, in which reference TRBV9 and TRBJ2-7 provide the parts outside the CDR3, is DSGVTQTPKHLITATGQRVTLRCSPRSGDLSVYWYQQSLDQGLQFLIQYYNGEERAKGNILERFSAQQFPDLHSELNLSSLELGDSALYFCASSATGLSYVQYFGPGTRLTVT.

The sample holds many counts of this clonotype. This CDR3 is CAWSVSLAGEQYF. The CDR3 DNA reads as TGTGCCTGGAGTGTGAGCCTAGCGGGTGAGCAGTACTTC. The rearrangement uses TRBV30 and TRBJ2-7, with TRBD2 identical over 8 bases. This CDR3 contains 13 residues. CDR1 is GTSNPN, CDR2 SVGIG, per germline (reference sequence). J gave up 7 bases and V 0 bases, and 5 bases lay outside the gene matches.

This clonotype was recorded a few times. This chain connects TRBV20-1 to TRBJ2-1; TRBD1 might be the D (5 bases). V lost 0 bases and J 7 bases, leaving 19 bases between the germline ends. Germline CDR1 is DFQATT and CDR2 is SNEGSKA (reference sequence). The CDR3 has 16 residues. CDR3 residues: CSARDNSRYWTNEQFF. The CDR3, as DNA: TGCAGTGCTAGAGATAACTCCCGATACTGGACAAATGAGCAGTTCTTC.

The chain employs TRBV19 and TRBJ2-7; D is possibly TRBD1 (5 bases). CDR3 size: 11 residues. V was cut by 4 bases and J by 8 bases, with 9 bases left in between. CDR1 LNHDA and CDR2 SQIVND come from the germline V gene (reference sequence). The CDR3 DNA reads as TGTGCCAGTAGTAGCGCGGACAAGCAGTACTTC. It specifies CASSSADKQYF.

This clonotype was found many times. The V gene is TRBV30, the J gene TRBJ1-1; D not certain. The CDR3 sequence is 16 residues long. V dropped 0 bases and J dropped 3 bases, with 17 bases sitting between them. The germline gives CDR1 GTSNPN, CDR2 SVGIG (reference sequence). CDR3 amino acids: CAWSVLRTGVDTEAFF. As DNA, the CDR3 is TGTGCCTGGAGTGTACTCCGGACCGGAGTGGACACTGAAGCTTTCTTT.

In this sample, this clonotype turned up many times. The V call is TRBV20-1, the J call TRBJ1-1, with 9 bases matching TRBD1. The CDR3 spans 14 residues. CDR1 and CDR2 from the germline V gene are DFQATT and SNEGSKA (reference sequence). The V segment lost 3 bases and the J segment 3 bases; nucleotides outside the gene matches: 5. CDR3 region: CSARPGQGYTEAFF. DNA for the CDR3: TGCAGTGCTAGGCCGGGACAGGGTTACACTGAAGCTTTCTTT.

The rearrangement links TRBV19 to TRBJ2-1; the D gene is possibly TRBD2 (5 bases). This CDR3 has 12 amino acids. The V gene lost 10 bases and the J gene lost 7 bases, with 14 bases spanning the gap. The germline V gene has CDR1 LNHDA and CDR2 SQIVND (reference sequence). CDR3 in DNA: TGTGCCACCTCGGACCCGGGAAATGAGCAGTTCTTC. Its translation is CATSDPGNEQFF.

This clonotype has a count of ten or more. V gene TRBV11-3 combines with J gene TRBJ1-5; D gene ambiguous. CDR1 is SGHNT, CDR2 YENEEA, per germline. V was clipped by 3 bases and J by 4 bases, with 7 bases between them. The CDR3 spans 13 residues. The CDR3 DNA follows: TGTGCCAGCAGCTTGGGAGCGAATCAGCCCCAGCATTTT. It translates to CASSLGANQPQHF.

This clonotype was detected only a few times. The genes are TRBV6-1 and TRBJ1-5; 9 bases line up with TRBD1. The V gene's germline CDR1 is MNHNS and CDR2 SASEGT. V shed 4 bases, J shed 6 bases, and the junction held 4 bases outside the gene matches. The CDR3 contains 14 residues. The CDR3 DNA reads TGTGCCAGCAGTGTCACAGGGGGCGGTCAGCCCCAGCATTTT. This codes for CASSVTGGGQPQHF.

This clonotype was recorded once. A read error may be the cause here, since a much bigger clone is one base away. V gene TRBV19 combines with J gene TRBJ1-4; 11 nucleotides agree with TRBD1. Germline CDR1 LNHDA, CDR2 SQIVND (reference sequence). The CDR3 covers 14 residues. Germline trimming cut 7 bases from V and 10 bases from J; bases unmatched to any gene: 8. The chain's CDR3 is CASTPDRGHGKLFF. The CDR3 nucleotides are TGTGCCAGTACCCCGGACAGGGGGCATGGAAAACTGTTTTTT.

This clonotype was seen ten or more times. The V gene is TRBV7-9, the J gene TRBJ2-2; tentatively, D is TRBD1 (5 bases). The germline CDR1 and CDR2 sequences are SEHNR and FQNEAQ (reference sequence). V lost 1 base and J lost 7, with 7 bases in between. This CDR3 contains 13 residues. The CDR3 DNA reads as TGTGCCAGCAGCTTAGGGGGCGTCGGGGAGCTGTTTTTT. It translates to CASSLGGVGELFF.

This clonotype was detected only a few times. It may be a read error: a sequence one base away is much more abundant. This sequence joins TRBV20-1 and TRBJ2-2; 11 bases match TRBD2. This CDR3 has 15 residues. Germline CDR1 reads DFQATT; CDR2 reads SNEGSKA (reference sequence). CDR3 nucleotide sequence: TGCGGTGCTAGAGATAGCGGGAGGGCCGAAGGGGAGCTGTTTTTT. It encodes CGARDSGRAEGELFF.

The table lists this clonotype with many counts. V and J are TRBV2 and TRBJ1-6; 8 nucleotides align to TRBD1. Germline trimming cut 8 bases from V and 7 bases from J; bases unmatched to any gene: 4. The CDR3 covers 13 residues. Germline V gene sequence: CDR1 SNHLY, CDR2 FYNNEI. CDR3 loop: CASGRDRNSPLHF. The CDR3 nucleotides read TGTGCCAGCGGCCGGGACAGGAATTCACCCCTCCACTTT.

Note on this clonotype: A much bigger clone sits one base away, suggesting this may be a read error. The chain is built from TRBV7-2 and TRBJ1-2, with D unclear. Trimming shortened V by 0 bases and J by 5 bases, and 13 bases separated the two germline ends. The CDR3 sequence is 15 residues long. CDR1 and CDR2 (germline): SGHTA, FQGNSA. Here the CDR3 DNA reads TGTGCCAGCAGCTTAGCGAACCCGGAGTTGTATGGCTACACCTTC. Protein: CASSLANPELYGYTF.